This TCR beta chain is from a study of T cell responses to AZD1222 COVID-19 vaccine. Study observations and caveats: The sample set comprised mostly white British donors with more females, and clonal diversity was possibly underestimated. A reported finding is that nearly half of spike-specific TCRs target unmutated variant regions.

The length of the CDR3 is 13 residues. From germline, CDR1 is SEHNR and CDR2 FQNEAQ (reference sequence). The ends were cut back, 5 bases at V and 5 bases at J, with 10 bases in the middle. Clones were sequenced by immunoSEQ multiplex PCR, and TCRdb holds only the in-frame ones, with some missing. The table includes about 120,000 clones, roughly 90% detected once. This clone appeared a single time. The antigen is undetermined. The genes are TRBV7-9 and TRBJ2-1, with D hard to call. The sequence came from an adult who received the AZD1222 COVID-19 vaccine. The specimen comprised peripheral blood, sampled 28 days after the second AZD1222 dose. The CDR3 reads CASSPDWDNEQFF. The DNA of the CDR3 is TGTGCCAGCAGCCCCGACTGGGACAATGAGCAGTTCTTC.